What follows is one TCR beta chain and its context. Its antigen specificity is not known. Per-base qualities were not stored, and no clone one base away is much larger. The data stem from a study of long-term antiretroviral therapy in people with HIV (dated by TCRdb to between 2022 and 2023). For context, the study as a whole: Collection of the earliest samples took place about a decade ahead of the 2015 WHO recommendation for immediate ART, at a time when ART was typically delayed until CD4 counts fell. Whether ART initiation and durable HIV suppression were associated with changes in peripheral blood TRB repertoire composition and diversity was tested in a retrospective serial study. From 30 adults with confirmed HIV infection, the cohort provided 192 cryopreserved PBMC samples, gathered serially across a mean of approximately six years (range 1-12). Of the 30 participants with HIV, about a dozen were female. Test extractions of a monoclonal T-cell line alongside approximately 34 polyclonal samples showed no cross-contamination during QIAcube processing.

Participants were included only if at least one PBMC sample before ART initiation and at least two post-ART samples were available. All participants with HIV were treated in the United States of America. Cryopreserved samples of about 0.9-11 million PBMC were thawed and washed before DNA extraction. At the time of the earliest PBMC sample, participants with HIV were aged between about 20 and 55 years. PBMC samples from each participant spanned 1-4 timepoints before ART initiation and 2-8 timepoints after ART initiation, with a median of 7 samples. For every participant, serial HIV viral load, CD4+ T-cell count, ART history and demographic data were obtained. Genomic DNA was extracted from unsorted PBMC with a Qiagen kit on a QIAcube, processed in batches of 12 samples. What the study reported, not specific to this receptor: No data were available on ART adherence, viral resistance or therapy changes, limiting inferences about post-ART repertoire changes. ART initiation was associated with a significant increase in TRB diversity, but diversity stayed significantly below transplant donor controls even after long-term ART. Expanded TRB clones identified before ART initiation dominated the repertoire across all time points, though the dominance fluctuated and decreased in many PLHIV after ART. Samples dated from about 2003 to 2018, and the ART regimens used may be less effective than current ones. Owing to limited PBMC availability, only the TCR beta chain was sequenced, without alpha chain pairing. Compared with controls, HIV repertoires had narrower CDR3 length ranges, and the network structure pointed to an antigen-experienced repertoire that shifted only slightly toward naive after ART. Because pre-ART samples had limited cell numbers, profiling was done on unsorted PBMC rather than on sorted CD4+ and CD8+ T cells.

Sequencing of the TRB variable region was done with the immunoSEQ hsTCRB v3.0 assay at survey level resolution. A depth of about 40,000-50,000 T-cell genomes per sample was targeted for TRB sequencing. An Illumina MiSeq with a v3 150-cycle kit was used to sequence the pooled TRB libraries. The authors' pipeline ran thus. Repertoire analysis was performed in R inside a reproducible Nextflow workflow that covered QC, data transformation and analysis. LymphoSeq2, an R package for exploring AIRR-Seq data, was used to implement custom analyses. Four samples that yielded fewer than 5000 total TRB sequences were excluded, so that more than 150 HIV repertoires were analyzed. Among the roughly 190 retained HIV repertoires, about 57 were collected before ART initiation and more than 120 after ART initiation. Each repertoire was downsampled to 5000 TRB nucleotide sequences, and summary statistics were averaged across 100 downsampling iterations. Only TRB sequences with CDR3 regions of at least seven amino acids were retained for analysis. Two measures captured diversity: a Shannon entropy-derived clonality score and the Gini coefficient. Repertoire networks linked the top 5000 CDR3 amino acid sequences whenever two sequences differed by an edit distance of one. GLIPH2 predicted antigen specificity groups and MHC restriction for TRB CDR3 amino acid sequences. To flag known CMV, EBV, HIV or tissue antigen associations, CDR3 amino acid sequences were matched against VDJdb and McPAS-TCR. Pre-ART, post-ART and control groups were compared with Wilcoxon signed-rank tests and Holm-Bonferroni correction. TCRdb's version of the immuneACCESS table is confined to in-frame rearrangements and falls short of the full clone set. An unresolved V gene accounts for under half of the shortfall where checked; the remainder is of unknown origin. The V and J calls and clone size are taken from that table; D and trimming were inferred from the DNA. The sample data list roughly 30,000 clones, and roughly 83% of these were observed just once. In total, the top ten clones hold approximately 9.9% of the sample.

Reading the germline V gene gives CDR1 SGHTA and CDR2 FQGTGA. Trimming accounts for 2 bases at V and 0 bases at J, while the number of junction bases matched to no gene is 8. The CDR3 sequence holds 17 residues, the cysteine and phenylalanine included. Only the CDR3 DNA stays, 51 bases, in frame from base 1. This chain is built from TRBV7-3 and TRBJ1-1; 8 central bases correspond to TRBD1. Sample: unsorted PBMCs, taken roughly 2.7 years after starting antiretroviral therapy. The receptor's source is a man aged 30-40 years with HIV. The DNA sequence is given as TGTGCCAGCAGCTTAGGCAGGGGGCGGAGGATGAACACTGAAGCTTTCTTT. Its protein reads: CASSLGRGRRMNTEAFF.